Listed below are T cell receptor beta chains from one sample, sequenced in a study of Graves' ophthalmopathy and Graves' hyperthyroidism. TCRdb itself ran the multiplex PCR reads through MiXCR, one entry per CDR3 protein. Of 200,000 to 250,000 distinct CDR3 sequences in the sample, roughly 21% are singletons; the top ten hold roughly 42%. What was sequenced was peripheral blood. The source is a woman aged 45-65 years with Graves' ophthalmopathy. CDR3s include the opening cysteine and the closing phenylalanine or tryptophan. D genes are given only for firm matches. The size field is filled for only some rows; it gives once, few, many or a size class.

V gene,clone size,D gene,J gene,CDR3 protein,CDR3 DNA
TRBV12-3/TRBV12-4,many,NA,TRBJ2-7,CASSSLGEGAYEQYF,TGTGCCAGCAGTTCCCTCGGGGAGGGGGCCTACGAGCAGTACTTC
TRBV4-1,many,TRBD1,TRBJ2-5,CASSPMDRTQETQYF,TGCGCCAGCAGCCCCATGGACAGGACCCAAGAGACCCAGTACTTC
TRBV28,many,NA,TRBJ2-7,CASSLAGQGGYEQYF,TGTGCCAGCAGTTTGGCGGGACAAGGAGGGTACGAGCAGTACTTC
TRBV20-1,many,NA,TRBJ2-4,CSASTQAIPNIQYF,TGCAGTGCTAGCACTCAAGCCATCCCAAACATTCAGTACTTC
TRBV5-6,many,TRBD1,TRBJ1-1,CASSLGTGSLTTEAFF,TGTGCCAGCAGCTTGGGGACAGGGTCTTTAACGACTGAAGCTTTCTTT
TRBV7-2,NA,NA,TRBJ2-7,CASSSGRERGNEQYF,TGTGCCAGCAGCTCGGGCAGGGAGCGCGGGAACGAGCAGTACTTC
TRBV13,NA,NA,TRBJ1-1,CASSRDTDLEAFF,TGTGCCAGCAGCAGGGACACCGACTTAGAAGCTTTCTTT
TRBV12-3/TRBV12-4,many,NA,TRBJ1-1,CASTGQNTEAFF,TGTGCCTCGACGGGACAGAACACTGAAGCTTTCTTT
TRBV25-1,many,TRBD2,TRBJ2-5,CASSEAPSGRALETQYF,TGTGCCAGCAGTGAAGCCCCCAGCGGGAGGGCCTTAGAGACCCAGTACTTC
TRBV9,NA,NA,TRBJ2-2,CASSVASGETGELFF,TGTGCCAGCAGCGTAGCGTCCGGGGAAACCGGGGAGCTGTTTTTT
TRBV28,once,NA,TRBJ2-7,CASRRDMEVVYEQYF,TGTGCCAGCAGACGCGACATGGAGGTTGTGTACGAGCAGTACTTC
TRBV2,NA,NA,TRBJ2-5,CASGYETRKTQYF,TGTGCCAGCGGGTATGAGACGAGGAAGACCCAGTACTTC
TRBV12-3/TRBV12-4,many,TRBD1,TRBJ2-7,CASSKTGVTYEQYF,TGTGCCAGCAGCAAGACAGGGGTCACCTACGAGCAGTACTTC
TRBV3-1,few,NA,TRBJ1-2,CASSQDSRVDGYTF,TGTGCCAGCAGCCAAGATTCAAGGGTTGATGGCTACACCTTC
TRBV10-3,many,NA,TRBJ1-5,CAAQGDRNQPQHF,TGTGCCGCCCAAGGGGACCGCAATCAGCCCCAGCATTTT
TRBV20-1,many,TRBD2,TRBJ2-7,CSAPGPGTSGYYEQYF,TGCAGTGCTCCTGGTCCTGGGACTAGCGGATACTACGAGCAGTACTTC
TRBV15,many,NA,TRBJ1-6,CATSRGAGSSYNSPLHF,TGTGCCACCAGCAGAGGGGCAGGAAGCTCCTATAATTCACCCCTCCACTTT
TRBV11-2,many,TRBD1,TRBJ1-2,CASSLTQGVGGYTF,TGTGCCAGCAGCTTAACACAGGGGGTGGGTGGCTACACCTTC
TRBV19,many,NA,TRBJ2-7,CASSIAEAAYEQYF,TGTGCCAGTAGTATAGCTGAGGCAGCCTACGAGCAGTACTTC
TRBV14,NA,NA,TRBJ2-1,CASSSRASSYNEQFF,TGTGCCAGCAGCTCCCGTGCTAGCTCCTACAATGAGCAGTTCTTC
TRBV28,many,NA,TRBJ2-2,CASSFGITGELFF,TGTGCCAGCAGTTTTGGGATCACCGGGGAGCTGTTTTTT
TRBV27,many,NA,TRBJ2-7,CASSLGSTETYEQYF,TGTGCCAGCAGTTTAGGATCTACGGAAACCTACGAGCAGTACTTC
TRBV6-1,many,NA,TRBJ2-7,CASSERGSFYEQYF,TGTGCCAGCAGTGAACGAGGCAGCTTCTACGAGCAGTACTTC
TRBV28,many,NA,TRBJ2-5,CASSFSNRKETQYF,TGTGCCAGCAGTTTTTCTAACCGAAAAGAGACCCAGTACTTC
TRBV6-5,many,NA,TRBJ2-6,CASSYSASGANVLTF,TGTGCCAGCAGTTACTCGGCCTCTGGGGCCAACGTCCTGACTTTC
TRBV30,few,NA,TRBJ2-1,CAWSVAIGDYEQFF,TGTGCCTGGAGTGTAGCCATCGGAGACTATGAGCAGTTCTTC
TRBV12-5,few,NA,TRBJ2-7,CASGSRFPSYEQYF,TGTGCTAGTGGTTCTCGGTTCCCCTCCTACGAGCAGTACTTC
TRBV6-1,NA,NA,TRBJ1-1,CASSPPVVGKTEAFF,TGTGCCAGCAGCCCTCCGGTTGTGGGGAAAACTGAAGCTTTCTTT
TRBV6-1,NA,TRBD1,TRBJ1-1,CASIRDRGNTEAFF,TGTGCCAGCATCCGGGACAGGGGCAACACTGAAGCTTTCTTT
TRBV6-1,NA,TRBD1,TRBJ2-5,CASRADRGQETQYF,TGTGCCAGCAGGGCAGACAGGGGTCAAGAGACCCAGTACTTC
TRBV6-5,few,NA,TRBJ2-5,CASSYSSGGETQYF,TGTGCCAGCAGTTACTCGAGCGGAGGGGAGACCCAGTACTTC
TRBV7-2,many,TRBD1,TRBJ1-3,CASSSRTGRNTIYF,TGTGCCAGCAGCTCGCGGACAGGGAGAAACACCATATATTTT
TRBV11-1,NA,TRBD2,TRBJ2-5,CASSLRRTSIQTQYF,TGTGCCAGCAGCTTGCGTAGGACTAGCATTCAGACCCAGTACTTC
TRBV29-1,NA,NA,TRBJ2-2,CSANRGGTGELFF,TGCAGCGCAAACAGGGGAGGCACCGGGGAGCTGTTTTTT
TRBV12-3/TRBV12-4,few,TRBD2,TRBJ2-2,CASSFPGGGPVTGELFF,TGTGCCAGCAGTTTCCCCGGGGGGGGGCCGGTCACCGGGGAGCTGTTTTTT
TRBV30,many,NA,TRBJ1-1,CAWKAGPNTEAFF,TGTGCCTGGAAGGCAGGGCCGAACACTGAAGCTTTCTTT
TRBV20-1,many,NA,TRBJ1-1,CSAPDGGKNTEAFF,TGCAGTGCTCCGGACGGAGGCAAGAACACTGAAGCTTTCTTT
TRBV6-5,NA,NA,TRBJ2-7,CASSYPDSYEQYF,TGTGCCAGCAGTTACCCGGACAGCTACGAGCAGTACTTC
TRBV4-1,few,NA,TRBJ1-1,CASSQDWRQTMNTEAFF,TGCGCCAGCAGCCAAGATTGGCGACAGACTATGAACACTGAAGCTTTCTTT
TRBV6-2/TRBV6-3,NA,TRBD2,TRBJ2-5,CASSYRLGTSGGLKETQYF,TGTGCCAGCAGTTACCGACTAGGGACTAGCGGGGGGCTGAAAGAGACCCAGTACTTC
TRBV20-1,many,NA,TRBJ2-7,CSASKPTTSYEQYF,TGCAGTGCTAGCAAACCGACTACATCCTACGAGCAGTACTTC
TRBV6-2/TRBV6-3,many,TRBD1,TRBJ1-1,CASSSFPRYRGHTEAFF,TGTGCCAGCAGTTCCTTCCCCCGCTACAGGGGGCACACTGAAGCTTTCTTT
TRBV4-1,many,TRBD1,TRBJ1-2,CASSPGAQGRNYGYTF,TGCGCCAGCAGCCCTGGAGCACAGGGGAGGAACTATGGCTACACCTTC
TRBV30,many,NA,TRBJ1-1,CACLLWGAAFF,TGTGCCTGCCTATTATGGGGAGCAGCTTTCTTT
TRBV12-3/TRBV12-4,many,NA,TRBJ1-1,CASGRNTEAFF,TGTGCCAGCGGAAGGAACACTGAAGCTTTCTTT
TRBV6-1,many,NA,TRBJ2-7,CASIRTTTDYEQYF,TGTGCCAGCATCAGGACTACGACCGACTACGAGCAGTACTTC
TRBV11-2,many,NA,TRBJ2-5,CASSLVEGKRTQYF,TGTGCCAGCAGCTTAGTGGAGGGAAAGAGAACCCAGTACTTC